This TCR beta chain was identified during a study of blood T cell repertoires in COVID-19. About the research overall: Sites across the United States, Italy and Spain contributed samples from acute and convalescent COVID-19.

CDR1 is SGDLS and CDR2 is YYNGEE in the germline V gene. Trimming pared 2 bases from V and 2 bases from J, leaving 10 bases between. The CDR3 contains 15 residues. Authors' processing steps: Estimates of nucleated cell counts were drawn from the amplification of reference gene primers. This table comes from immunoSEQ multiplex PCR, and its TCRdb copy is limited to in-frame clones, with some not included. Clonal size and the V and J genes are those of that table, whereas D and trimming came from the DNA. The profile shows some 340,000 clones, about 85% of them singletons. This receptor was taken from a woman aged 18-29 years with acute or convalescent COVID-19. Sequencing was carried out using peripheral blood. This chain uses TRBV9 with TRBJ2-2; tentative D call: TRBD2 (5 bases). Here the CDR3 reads CASSVRLANTGELFF. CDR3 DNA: TGTGCCAGCAGCGTGAGGCTAGCTAACACCGGGGAGCTGTTTTTT.